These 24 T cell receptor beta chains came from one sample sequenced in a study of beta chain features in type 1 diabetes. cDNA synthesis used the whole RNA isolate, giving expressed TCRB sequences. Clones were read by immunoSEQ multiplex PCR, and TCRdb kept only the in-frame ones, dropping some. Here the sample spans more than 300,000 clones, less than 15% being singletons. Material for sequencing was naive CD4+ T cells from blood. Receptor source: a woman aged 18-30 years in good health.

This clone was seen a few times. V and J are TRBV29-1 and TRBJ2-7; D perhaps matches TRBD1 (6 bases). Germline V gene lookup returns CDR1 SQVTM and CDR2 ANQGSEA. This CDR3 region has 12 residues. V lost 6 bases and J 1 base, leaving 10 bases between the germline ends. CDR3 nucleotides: TGCAGCGTAGCGACAGGATCCTACGAGCAGTACTTC. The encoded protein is CSVATGSYEQYF.

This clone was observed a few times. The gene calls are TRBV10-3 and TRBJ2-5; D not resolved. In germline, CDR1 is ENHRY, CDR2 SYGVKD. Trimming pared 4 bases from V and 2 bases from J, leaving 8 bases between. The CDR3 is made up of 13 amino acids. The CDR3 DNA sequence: TGTGCCATCAGTGGAAGAGAACAAGAGACCCAGTACTTC. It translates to CAISGREQETQYF.

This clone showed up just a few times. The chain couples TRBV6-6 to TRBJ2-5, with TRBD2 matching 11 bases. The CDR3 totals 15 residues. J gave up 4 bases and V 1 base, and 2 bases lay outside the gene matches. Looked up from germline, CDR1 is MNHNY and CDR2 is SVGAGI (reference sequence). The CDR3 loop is CASSYLGLAGETQYF. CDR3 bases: TGTGCCAGCAGTTACTTAGGACTAGCGGGAGAGACCCAGTACTTC.

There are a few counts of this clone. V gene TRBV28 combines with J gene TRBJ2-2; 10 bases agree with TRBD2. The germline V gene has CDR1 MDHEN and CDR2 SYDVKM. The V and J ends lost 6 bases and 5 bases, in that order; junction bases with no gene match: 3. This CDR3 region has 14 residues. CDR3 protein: CASRAGGPTGELFF. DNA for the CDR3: TGTGCCAGCAGAGCGGGAGGGCCGACCGGGGAGCTGTTTTTT.

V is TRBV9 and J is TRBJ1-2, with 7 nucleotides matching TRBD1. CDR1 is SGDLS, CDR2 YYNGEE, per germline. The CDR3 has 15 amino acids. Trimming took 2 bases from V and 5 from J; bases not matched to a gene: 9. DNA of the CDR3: TGTGCCAGCAGCGTTGAACCCGGGACAGTTTATGGCTACACCTTC. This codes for CASSVEPGTVYGYTF.

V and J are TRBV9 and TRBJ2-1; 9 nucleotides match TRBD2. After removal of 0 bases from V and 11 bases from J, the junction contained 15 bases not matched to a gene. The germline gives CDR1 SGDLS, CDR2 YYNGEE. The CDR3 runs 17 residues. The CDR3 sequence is CASSVGLAGEETMKQFF. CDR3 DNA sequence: TGTGCCAGCAGCGTAGGATTAGCGGGAGAGGAGACAATGAAGCAGTTCTTC.

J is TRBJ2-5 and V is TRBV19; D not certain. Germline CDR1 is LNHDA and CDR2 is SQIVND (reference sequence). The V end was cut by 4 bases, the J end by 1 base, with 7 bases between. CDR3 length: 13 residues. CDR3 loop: CASSTSLQETQYF. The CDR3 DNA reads TGTGCCAGTAGTACTTCCCTCCAAGAGACCCAGTACTTC.

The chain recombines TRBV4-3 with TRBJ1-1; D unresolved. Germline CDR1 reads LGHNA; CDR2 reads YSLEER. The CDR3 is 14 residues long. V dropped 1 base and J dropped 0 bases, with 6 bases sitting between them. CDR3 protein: CASSQVAMNTEAFF. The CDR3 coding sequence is TGCGCCAGCAGCCAAGTCGCGATGAACACTGAAGCTTTCTTT.

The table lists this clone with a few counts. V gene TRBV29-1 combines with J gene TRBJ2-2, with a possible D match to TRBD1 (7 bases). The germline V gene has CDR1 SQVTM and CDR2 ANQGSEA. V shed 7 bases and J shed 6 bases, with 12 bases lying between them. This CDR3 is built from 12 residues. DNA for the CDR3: TGCAGCGCCAGGGGGGACCCCGGGGAGCTGTTTTTT. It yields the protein CSARGDPGELFF.

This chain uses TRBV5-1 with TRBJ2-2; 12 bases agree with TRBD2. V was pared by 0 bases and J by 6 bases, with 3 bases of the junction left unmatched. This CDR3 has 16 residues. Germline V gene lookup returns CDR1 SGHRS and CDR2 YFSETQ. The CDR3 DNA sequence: TGCGCCAGCAGCTTGGTGACTAGCGGGAGCCCCGGGGAGCTGTTTTTT. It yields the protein CASSLVTSGSPGELFF.

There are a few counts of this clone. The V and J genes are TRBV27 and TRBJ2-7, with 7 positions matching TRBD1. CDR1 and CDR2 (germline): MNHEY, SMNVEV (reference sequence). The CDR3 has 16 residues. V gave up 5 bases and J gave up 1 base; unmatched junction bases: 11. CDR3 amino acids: CASSLRTGDLSYEQYF. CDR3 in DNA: TGTGCCAGCAGTCTCCGGACAGGCGATCTTTCCTACGAGCAGTACTTC.

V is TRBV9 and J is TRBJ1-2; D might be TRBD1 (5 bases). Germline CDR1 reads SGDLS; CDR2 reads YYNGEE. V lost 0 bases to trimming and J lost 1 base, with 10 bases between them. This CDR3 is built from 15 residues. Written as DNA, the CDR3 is TGTGCCAGCAGCGTAGTAGGGGCCCATAACTATGGCTACACCTTC. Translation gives CASSVVGAHNYGYTF.

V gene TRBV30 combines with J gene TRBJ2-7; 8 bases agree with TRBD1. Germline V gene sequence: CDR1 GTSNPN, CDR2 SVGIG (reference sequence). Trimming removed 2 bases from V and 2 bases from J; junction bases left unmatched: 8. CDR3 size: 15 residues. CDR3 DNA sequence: TGTGCCTGGAGTCCGGGTGACAGGGGTCCCTACGAGCAGTACTTC. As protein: CAWSPGDRGPYEQYF.

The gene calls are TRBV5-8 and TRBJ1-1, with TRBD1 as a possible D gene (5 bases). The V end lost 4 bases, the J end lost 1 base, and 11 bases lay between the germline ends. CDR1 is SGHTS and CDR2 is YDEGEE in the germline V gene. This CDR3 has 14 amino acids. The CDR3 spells CASSITGWNTEAFF. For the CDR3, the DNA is TGTGCCAGCAGCATTACAGGCTGGAACACTGAAGCTTTCTTT.

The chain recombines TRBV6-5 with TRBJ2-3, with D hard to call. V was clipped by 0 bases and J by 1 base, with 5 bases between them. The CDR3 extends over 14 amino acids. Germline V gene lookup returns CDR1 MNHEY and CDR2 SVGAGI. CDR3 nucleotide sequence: TGTGCCAGCAGTTACTCGTATCGCACAGATACGCAGTATTTT. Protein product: CASSYSYRTDTQYF.

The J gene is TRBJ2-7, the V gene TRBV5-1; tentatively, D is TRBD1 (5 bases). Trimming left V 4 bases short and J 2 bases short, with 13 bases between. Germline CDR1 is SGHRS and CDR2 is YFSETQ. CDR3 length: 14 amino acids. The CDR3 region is CASSKQASTYEQYF. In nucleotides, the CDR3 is TGCGCCAGCAGCAAACAGGCTTCCACCTACGAGCAGTACTTC.

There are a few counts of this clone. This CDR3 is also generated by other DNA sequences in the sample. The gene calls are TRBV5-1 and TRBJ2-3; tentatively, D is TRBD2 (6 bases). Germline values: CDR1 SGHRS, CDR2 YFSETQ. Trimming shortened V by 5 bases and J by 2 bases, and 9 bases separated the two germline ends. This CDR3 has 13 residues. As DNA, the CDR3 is TGCGCCAGCAGGGGGGGATCCACAGATACGCAGTATTTT. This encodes CASRGGSTDTQYF.

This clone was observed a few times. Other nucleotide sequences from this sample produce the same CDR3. This CDR3 is CSARTSYEQYF. CDR3 nucleotides: TGCAGTGCTAGAACTAGCTACGAGCAGTACTTC. This rearrangement joins TRBV20-1 to TRBJ2-7; TRBD2 is a possible D gene (5 bases). V lost 2 bases, J lost 3 bases, and 5 bases lay in between. CDR1 and CDR2 from the germline V gene are DFQATT and SNEGSKA (reference sequence). The CDR3 is 11 amino acids.

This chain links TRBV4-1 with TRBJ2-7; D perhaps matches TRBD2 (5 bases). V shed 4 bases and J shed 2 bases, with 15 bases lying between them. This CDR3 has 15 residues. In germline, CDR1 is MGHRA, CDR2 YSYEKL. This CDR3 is CASSPDSQRTYEQYF. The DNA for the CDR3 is TGCGCCAGCAGCCCGGACTCCCAGAGGACCTACGAGCAGTACTTC.

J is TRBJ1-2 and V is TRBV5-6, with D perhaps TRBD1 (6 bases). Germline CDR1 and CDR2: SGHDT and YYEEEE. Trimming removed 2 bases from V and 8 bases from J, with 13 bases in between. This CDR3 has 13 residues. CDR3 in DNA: TGTGCCAGCAGCTTACCAGGGGTCTACGGCTACACCTTC. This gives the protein CASSLPGVYGYTF.

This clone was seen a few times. CDR3 nucleotides: TGTGCCAGCAGTTCGTACAGGGAGAACTATGGCTACACCTTC. It yields the protein CASSSYRENYGYTF. The chain couples TRBV27 to TRBJ1-2, with D possibly TRBD1 on 6 matching bases. Trimming shortened V by 4 bases and J by 2 bases, and 11 bases separated the two germline ends. Germline CDR1 and CDR2: MNHEY and SMNVEV (reference sequence). The CDR3 contains 14 residues.

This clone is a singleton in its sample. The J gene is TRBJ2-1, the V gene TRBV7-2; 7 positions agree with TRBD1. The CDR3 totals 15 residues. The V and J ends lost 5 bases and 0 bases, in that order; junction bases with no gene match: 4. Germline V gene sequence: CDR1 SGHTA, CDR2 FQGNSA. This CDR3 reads CASSRGQPSYNEQFF. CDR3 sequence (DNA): TGTGCCAGCAGCCGGGGACAGCCCTCCTACAATGAGCAGTTCTTC.

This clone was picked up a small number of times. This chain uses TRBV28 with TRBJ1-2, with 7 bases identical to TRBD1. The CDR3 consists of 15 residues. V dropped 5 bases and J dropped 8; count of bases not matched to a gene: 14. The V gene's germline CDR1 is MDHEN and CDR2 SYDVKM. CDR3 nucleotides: TGTGCCAGCAGTCCTGTTGCCCCAGGGGGTACGGGCTACACCTTC. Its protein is CASSPVAPGGTGYTF.

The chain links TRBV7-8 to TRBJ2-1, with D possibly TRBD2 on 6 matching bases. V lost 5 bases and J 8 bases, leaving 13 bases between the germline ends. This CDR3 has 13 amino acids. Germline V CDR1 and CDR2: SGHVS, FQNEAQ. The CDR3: CASSRRRGDEQFF. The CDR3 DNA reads TGTGCCAGCAGCCGACGGAGGGGCGATGAGCAGTTCTTC.